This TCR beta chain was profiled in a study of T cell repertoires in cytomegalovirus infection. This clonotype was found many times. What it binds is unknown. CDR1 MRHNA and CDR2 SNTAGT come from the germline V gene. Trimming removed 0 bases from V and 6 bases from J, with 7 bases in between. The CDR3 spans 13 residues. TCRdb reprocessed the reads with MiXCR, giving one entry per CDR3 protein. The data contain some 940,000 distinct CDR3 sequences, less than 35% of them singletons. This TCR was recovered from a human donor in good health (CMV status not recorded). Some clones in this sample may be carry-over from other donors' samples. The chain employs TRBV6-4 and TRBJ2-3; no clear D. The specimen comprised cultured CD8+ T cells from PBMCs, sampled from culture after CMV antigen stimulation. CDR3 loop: CASSDSVTDTQYF. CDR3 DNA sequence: TGTGCCAGCAGTGACTCAGTTACTGATACGCAGTATTTT.